The 5 T cell receptor beta chains reported below all come from one sample, sequenced in a study of cytomegalovirus exposure and HLA in healthy donors. In the PCR, 60 Vbeta and 13 Jbeta primers were used. Sequenced by immunoSEQ multiplex PCR; TCRdb stores in-frame clones only, minus some. The table records 80,000 or so clones, roughly 64% of them present only once. The specimen sequenced was PBMCs. These receptors originate from a man aged 25 to 40 in good health and CMV-seropositive.

This clone has more than one count but fewer than ten. This sequence joins TRBV28 and TRBJ2-1; the match to TRBD1 covers 11 bases. V lost 8 bases to trimming and J lost 10 bases; unmatched junction nucleotides: 16. This CDR3 spans 16 amino acids. The germline gives CDR1 MDHEN, CDR2 SYDVKM. In DNA, the CDR3 is TGTGCCAGCCCGCAACGCCGGGACAGGGGGTCGGAGGAGCAGTTCTTC. Amino acid sequence: CASPQRRDRGSEEQFF.

V is TRBV6-6 and J is TRBJ2-4, with a tentative D call TRBD2 (5 bases). CDR3 length: 15 amino acids. V was trimmed by 0 bases and J by 0 bases, leaving 6 bases between them. The germline gives CDR1 MNHNY, CDR2 SVGAGI (reference sequence). For the CDR3, the DNA is TGTGCCAGCAGTTACTCGAGGGTAGCCAAAAACATTCAGTACTTC. Amino acid sequence: CASSYSRVAKNIQYF.

This chain connects TRBV2 to TRBJ2-2, with 7 bases that match TRBD1. The CDR3 extends over 15 amino acids. In germline, CDR1 is SNHLY, CDR2 FYNNEI. Trimming took 7 bases from V and 1 from J; bases not matched to a gene: 6. CDR3 coding DNA: TGTGCCAGCATAGACAGGGAAGGGAACACCGGGGAGCTGTTTTTT. Translating gives CASIDREGNTGELFF.

Here the CDR3 reads CASSAAGTGRSGANVLTF. The CDR3 bases are TGTGCCAGCAGCGCCGCGGGGACAGGCCGCTCTGGGGCCAACGTCCTGACTTTC. V and J are TRBV9 and TRBJ2-6, with TRBD1 matching 8 bases. J was trimmed by 0 bases and V by 3 bases; bases with no gene match: 8. Germline V gene data show CDR1 as SGDLS and CDR2 as YYNGEE. The CDR3 totals 18 residues.

The V and J genes are TRBV7-9 and TRBJ2-3; no definite D call. Germline CDR1 is SEHNR and CDR2 is FQNEAQ (reference sequence). V shed 1 base and J shed 8 bases, with 7 bases lying between them. The CDR3 totals 12 residues. The chain's CDR3 is CASSLVEITQYF. The CDR3 DNA reads as TGTGCCAGCAGCTTAGTGGAGATTACGCAGTATTTT.